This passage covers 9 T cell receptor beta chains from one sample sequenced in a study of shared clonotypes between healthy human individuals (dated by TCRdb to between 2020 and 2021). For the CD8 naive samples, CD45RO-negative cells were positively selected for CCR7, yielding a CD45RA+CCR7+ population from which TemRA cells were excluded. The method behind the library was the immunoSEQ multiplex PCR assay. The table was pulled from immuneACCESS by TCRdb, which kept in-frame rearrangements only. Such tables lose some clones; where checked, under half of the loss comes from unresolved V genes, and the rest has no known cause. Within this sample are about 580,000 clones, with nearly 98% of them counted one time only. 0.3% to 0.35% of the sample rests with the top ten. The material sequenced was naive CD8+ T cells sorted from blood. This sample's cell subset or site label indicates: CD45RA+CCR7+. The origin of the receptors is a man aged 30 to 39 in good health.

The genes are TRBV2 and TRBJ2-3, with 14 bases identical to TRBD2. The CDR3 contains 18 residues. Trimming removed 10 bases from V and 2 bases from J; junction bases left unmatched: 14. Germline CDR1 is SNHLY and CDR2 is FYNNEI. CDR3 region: CATYGGTSGRGNTDTQYF. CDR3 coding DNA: TGTGCCACTTATGGGGGGACTAGCGGGAGAGGAAACACAGATACGCAGTATTTT.

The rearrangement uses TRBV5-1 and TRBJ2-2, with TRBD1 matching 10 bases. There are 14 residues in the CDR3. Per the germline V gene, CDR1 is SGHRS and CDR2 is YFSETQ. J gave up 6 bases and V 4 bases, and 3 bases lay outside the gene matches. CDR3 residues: CASSGDRGAGELFF. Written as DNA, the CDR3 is TGCGCCAGCAGCGGGGACAGGGGCGCCGGGGAGCTGTTTTTT. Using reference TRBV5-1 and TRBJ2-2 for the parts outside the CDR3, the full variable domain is KAGVTQTPRYLIKTRGQQVTLSCSPISGHRSVSWYQQTPGQGLQFLFEYFSETQRNKGNFPGRFSGRQFSNSRSEMNVSTLELGDSALYLCASSGDRGAGELFFGEGSRLTVL.

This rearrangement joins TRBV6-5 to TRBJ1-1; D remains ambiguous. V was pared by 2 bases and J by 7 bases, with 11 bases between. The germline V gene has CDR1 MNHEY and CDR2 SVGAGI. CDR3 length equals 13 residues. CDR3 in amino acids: CASSYLVGLEAFF. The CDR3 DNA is TGTGCCAGCAGTTACCTGGTAGGACTTGAAGCTTTCTTT.

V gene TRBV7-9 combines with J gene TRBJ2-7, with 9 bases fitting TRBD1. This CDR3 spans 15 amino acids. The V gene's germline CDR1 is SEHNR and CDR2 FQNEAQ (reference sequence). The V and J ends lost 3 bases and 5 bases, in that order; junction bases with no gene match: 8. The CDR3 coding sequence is TGTGCCAGCAGCTTTCGGGACAGGGATGTGGACGAGCAGTACTTC. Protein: CASSFRDRDVDEQYF.

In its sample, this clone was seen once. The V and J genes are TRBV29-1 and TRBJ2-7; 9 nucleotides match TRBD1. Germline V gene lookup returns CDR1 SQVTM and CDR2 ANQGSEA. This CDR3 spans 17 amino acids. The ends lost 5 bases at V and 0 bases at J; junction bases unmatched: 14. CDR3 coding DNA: TGCAGCGTTACCGGGACAGGGCTTTTCGGGAGCTCCTACGAGCAGTACTTC. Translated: CSVTGTGLFGSSYEQYF.

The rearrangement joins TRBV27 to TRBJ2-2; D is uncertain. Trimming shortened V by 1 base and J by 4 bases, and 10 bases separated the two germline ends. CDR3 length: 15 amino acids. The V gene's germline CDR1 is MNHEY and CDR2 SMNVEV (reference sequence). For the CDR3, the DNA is TGTGCCAGCAGTTTATTGGCTTACTCCACCGGGGAGCTGTTTTTT. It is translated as CASSLLAYSTGELFF.

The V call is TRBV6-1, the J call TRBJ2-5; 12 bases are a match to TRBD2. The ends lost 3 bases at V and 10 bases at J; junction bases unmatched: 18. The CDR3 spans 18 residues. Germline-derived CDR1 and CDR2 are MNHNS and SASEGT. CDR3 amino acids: CASSDPRWAVGLAGRQYF. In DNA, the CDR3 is TGTGCCAGCAGTGACCCTAGGTGGGCGGTAGGACTAGCGGGACGCCAGTACTTC.

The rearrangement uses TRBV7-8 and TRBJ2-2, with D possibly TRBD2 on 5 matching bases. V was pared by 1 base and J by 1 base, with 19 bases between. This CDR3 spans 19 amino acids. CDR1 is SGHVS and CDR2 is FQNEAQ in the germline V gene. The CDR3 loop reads CASSLGWETWEKNTGELFF. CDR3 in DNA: TGTGCCAGCAGCTTAGGGTGGGAGACCTGGGAGAAGAACACCGGGGAGCTGTTTTTT.

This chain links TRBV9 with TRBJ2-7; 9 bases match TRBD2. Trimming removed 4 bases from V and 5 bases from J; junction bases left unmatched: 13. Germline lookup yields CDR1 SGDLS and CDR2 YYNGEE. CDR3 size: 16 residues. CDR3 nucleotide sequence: TGTGCCAGCAGCCAGTCTACGCTAGCGGGGTCCCACGAGCAGTACTTC. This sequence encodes CASSQSTLAGSHEQYF. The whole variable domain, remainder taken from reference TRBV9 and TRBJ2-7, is DSGVTQTPKHLITATGQRVTLRCSPRSGDLSVYWYQQSLDQGLQFLIQYYNGEERAKGNILERFSAQQFPDLHSELNLSSLELGDSALYFCASSQSTLAGSHEQYFGPGTRLTVT.